The 32 T cell receptor beta chains in this list originate from one sample, sequenced in a study of CD8+CD57+ T cells in acquired aplastic anemia. Genomic DNA, the template, was used for profiling of the TCR beta VDJ and CDR3. Via MiXCR, TCRdb re-called the reads, giving one row per CDR3 protein. The data contain around 50,000 distinct CDR3 sequences, roughly three fifths of them singletons. For sequencing, patients were chosen who had shown expansion of CD8+CD57+ cells by flow cytometry. Sequencing was done on a sample of sorted CD4+, CD8+, or CD8+CD57+ T cells (not recorded which) from PBMCs. These receptors were obtained from a human donor with aplastic anemia.

This clonotype is judged medium-sized. V gene TRBV24-1 combines with J gene TRBJ2-1; D possibly matches TRBD1 or TRBD2 (6 bases each). Germline lookup yields CDR1 KGHDR and CDR2 SFDVKD. V gave up 4 bases and J gave up 12 bases, with 15 bases separating them. CDR3 length: 13 amino acids. CDR3 in amino acids: CATSEEGGLGQFF. CDR3 sequence (DNA): TGTGCCACCAGTGAAGAGGGGGGATTGGGGCAGTTCTTC.

There are many counts of this clonotype. The chain combines TRBV11-1 with TRBJ2-1; TRBD2 matches at 10 bases. The trim removed 1 base at V and 10 bases at J, leaving 16 bases unmatched. The CDR3 spans 18 residues. CDR1 SGHAT and CDR2 FQDESV come from the germline V gene (reference sequence). CDR3: CASSLGGRGAGGLREQFF. The CDR3 DNA follows: TGTGCCAGCAGCTTAGGGGGACGAGGAGCGGGGGGGCTCCGGGAGCAGTTCTTC.

This clonotype was counted ten times or more. J is TRBJ2-5 and V is TRBV2, with 11 nucleotides matching TRBD2. J was trimmed by 4 bases and V by 1 base; bases with no gene match: 5. Germline V CDR1 and CDR2: SNHLY, FYNNEI. The CDR3 contains 16 residues. The CDR3 region is CASSEGLAGGLETQYF. The CDR3 DNA reads TGTGCCAGCAGTGAAGGCCTAGCGGGGGGTTTAGAGACCCAGTACTTC.

The chain recombines TRBV4-1 with TRBJ2-3; D unclear. The CDR3 runs 17 residues. From germline, CDR1 is MGHRA and CDR2 YSYEKL. Trimming removed 0 bases at V and 0 bases at J, with 13 bases between. CDR3 coding DNA: TGCGCCAGCAGCCAAGATCTCTCAGTCTATAGCACAGATACGCAGTATTTT. It specifies CASSQDLSVYSTDTQYF.

This rearrangement joins TRBV20-1 to TRBJ1-4; 9 nucleotides line up with TRBD1. The CDR3 totals 15 residues. The trim removed 6 bases at V and 7 bases at J, leaving 12 bases unmatched. Germline CDR1 DFQATT, CDR2 SNEGSKA (reference sequence). CDR3 residues: CSAQGGQGGGEKLFF. CDR3 nucleotide sequence: TGCAGTGCCCAAGGGGGACAGGGCGGAGGTGAAAAACTGTTTTTT.

This clonotype was detected ten times or more. The rearrangement joins TRBV7-9 to TRBJ1-5, with D possibly being TRBD1 (6 bases). Trimming removed 1 base from V and 5 bases from J, with 9 bases in between. Germline lookup yields CDR1 SEHNR and CDR2 FQNEAQ (reference sequence). The CDR3 consists of 14 residues. The CDR3 reads CASSLGGHDQPQHF. The DNA for the CDR3 is TGTGCCAGCAGCTTAGGGGGACACGATCAGCCCCAGCATTTT. Full variable domain (rest looked up from reference TRBV7-9 and TRBJ1-5): DTGVSQNPRHKITKRGQNVTFRCDPISEHNRLYWYRQTLGQGPEFLTYFQNEAQLEKSRLLSDRFSAERPKGSFSTLEIQRTEQGDSAMYLCASSLGGHDQPQHFGDGTRLSIL.

V usage is TRBV20-1 and J usage is TRBJ1-1; 9 positions match TRBD1. Germline V gene data show CDR1 as DFQATT and CDR2 as SNEGSKA (reference sequence). The CDR3 length is 15 residues. Germline trimming cut 5 bases from V and 0 bases from J; bases unmatched to any gene: 7. The DNA for the CDR3 is TGCAGTGCTCCAGGCAGGACAGGGGTGAACACTGAAGCTTTCTTT. This sequence encodes CSAPGRTGVNTEAFF.

The chain links TRBV29-1 to TRBJ2-3; 7 bases line up with TRBD1. CDR1 is SQVTM and CDR2 is ANQGSEA in the germline V gene. Germline trimming cut 4 bases from V and 2 bases from J; bases unmatched to any gene: 3. The CDR3 covers 13 residues. CDR3 nucleotides: TGCAGCGTTGGGGACAGCCTCACAGATACGCAGTATTTT. Residues: CSVGDSLTDTQYF.

The chain links TRBV10-3 to TRBJ2-7; D could derive from TRBD1 or TRBD2 (5 bases each). Germline lookup yields CDR1 ENHRY and CDR2 SYGVKD. The CDR3 length is 12 residues. CDR3 DNA sequence: TGTGCTTCGACCGGGACCCCCTACGAGCAGTACTTC. It encodes CASTGTPYEQYF.

In this sample, this clonotype turned up a few times. This chain links TRBV12-3 or TRBV12-4 with TRBJ2-5, with D tentatively TRBD2 (5 bases). This CDR3 spans 13 amino acids. V dropped 3 bases and J dropped 2 bases, with 7 bases sitting between them. CDR3 residues: CASSFRGQETQYF. The DNA for the CDR3 is TGTGCCAGCAGTTTCCGAGGGCAAGAGACCCAGTACTTC.

This clonotype showed up many times. With a much larger clone just one base away, this may be a read error. This chain links TRBV11-1 with TRBJ1-2; the match to TRBD1 covers 11 bases. This CDR3 is 16 amino acids long. The germline CDR1 and CDR2 sequences are SGHAT and FQDESV (reference sequence). J lost 6 bases, V lost 5 bases, and 11 bases had no gene match. DNA of the CDR3: TGTGCCAGCAGCCCTCGGACAGGGGGCGCGGGCCATGGCTACACCTTC. Translation: CASSPRTGGAGHGYTF.

The chain is built from TRBV5-5 and TRBJ1-2; 9 bases agree with TRBD1. The V gene end was trimmed by 6 bases and the J gene end by 4 bases; junction bases not matched to a gene: 13. Germline loops: CDR1 SGHKS, CDR2 YYEKEE (reference sequence). CDR3 length: 16 residues. The CDR3 DNA reads as TGTGCCAGCACCTCGGGGACAGGGCCGGGCAGCTATGGCTACACCTTC. Its protein is CASTSGTGPGSYGYTF.

J is TRBJ2-1 and V is TRBV10-3; the D gene is possibly TRBD1 (6 bases). The germline gives CDR1 ENHRY, CDR2 SYGVKD. V lost 6 bases and J lost 0, with 9 bases in between. The CDR3 runs 14 residues. CDR3 sequence reads: CAISDRTSYNEQFF. The DNA of the CDR3 is TGTGCCATCAGCGACAGGACCTCCTACAATGAGCAGTTCTTC.

The J gene is TRBJ2-7, the V gene TRBV7-9; D remains ambiguous. Trimming stripped 5 bases from V and 0 bases from J, with 5 bases between. CDR1 is SEHNR, CDR2 FQNEAQ, per germline (reference sequence). The CDR3 length is 12 residues. CDR3 nucleotide sequence: TGTGCCAGCAGCGTTGACTCCTACGAGCAGTACTTC. This encodes CASSVDSYEQYF.

This clonotype appeared a single time. The chain combines TRBV24-1 with TRBJ1-5; no definite D call. Germline V gene lookup returns CDR1 KGHDR and CDR2 SFDVKD. CDR3 size: 15 residues. Trimming took 9 bases from V and 3 from J, leaving 17 bases between them. The CDR3 nucleotides are TGTGCCACCTGCGGGAAGGGAAGGTTCAATCAGCCCCAGCATTTT. This gives the protein CATCGKGRFNQPQHF.

This clonotype was picked up many times. The chain combines TRBV15 with TRBJ2-6; the D gene is possibly TRBD1 (6 bases). The V gene's germline CDR1 is LNHNV and CDR2 YYDKDF (reference sequence). The CDR3 length is 19 residues. The V end was cut by 0 bases, the J end by 0 bases, with 15 bases between. This CDR3 is CATSRDQRGFGSGANVLTF. The CDR3 region has the DNA TGTGCCACCAGCAGAGATCAAAGGGGGTTCGGCTCTGGGGCCAACGTCCTGACTTTC.

This clonotype was counted between two and nine times. The chain links TRBV6-2 or TRBV6-3 to TRBJ2-3; D is uncertain. Per the germline V gene, CDR1 is MNHEY and CDR2 is SVGEGT. V was clipped by 6 bases and J by 5 bases, with 6 bases between them. This CDR3 has 11 amino acids. The chain's CDR3 is CASSLKDTQYF. The DNA for the CDR3 is TGTGCCAGCAGCTTGAAAGATACGCAGTATTTT.

The rearrangement joins TRBV14 to TRBJ1-3; D unresolved. This CDR3 is built from 13 residues. V shed 1 base and J shed 2 bases, with 3 bases lying between them. Germline loops: CDR1 SGHDN, CDR2 FVKESK. This CDR3 is CASSQAAGNTIYF. The DNA of the CDR3 is TGTGCCAGCAGCCAAGCAGCTGGAAACACCATATATTTT.

The chain recombines TRBV10-3 with TRBJ2-2, with D possibly matching TRBD2 (6 bases). The germline gives CDR1 ENHRY, CDR2 SYGVKD. The V end was cut by 4 bases, the J end by 3 bases, with 9 bases between. This CDR3 region has 14 residues. The CDR3: CAISGDSHTGELFF. CDR3 sequence (DNA): TGTGCCATCAGTGGGGACTCACACACCGGGGAGCTGTTTTTT.

This clonotype was seen at least ten times. The chain combines TRBV27 with TRBJ1-2; D gene uncertain. The CDR3 totals 14 residues. Trimming took 5 bases from V and 2 from J, leaving 12 bases between them. The germline V gene has CDR1 MNHEY and CDR2 SMNVEV (reference sequence). The CDR3 loop is CASSPATGNYGYTF. The CDR3 DNA reads as TGTGCCAGCAGTCCCGCGACCGGGAACTATGGCTACACCTTC.

This clonotype was detected ten times or more. The chain recombines TRBV5-1 with TRBJ2-7; 7 bases map to TRBD1. The CDR3 extends over 15 amino acids. V shed 0 bases and J 2 bases; nucleotides not matched to a gene: 5. CDR1 and CDR2 from the germline V gene are SGHRS and YFSETQ. CDR3 loop: CASSLGSGGTYEQYF. In DNA, the CDR3 is TGCGCCAGCAGCTTGGGGTCAGGGGGTACCTACGAGCAGTACTTC.

This clonotype appeared many times. In DNA, the CDR3 is TGTGCCGCGAAGGGTGCTGGCTACACCTTC. This encodes CAAKGAGYTF. The V and J genes are TRBV19 and TRBJ1-2, with no clear D. This CDR3 spans 10 amino acids. The V gene lost 11 bases and the J gene lost 7 bases, with 11 bases spanning the gap. Germline V gene lookup returns CDR1 LNHDA and CDR2 SQIVND (reference sequence).

Details on this clonotype: A read error may produce the germline difference seen at one junction end. Here the CDR3 DNA reads TGTGCCACCAGCAGAAGACAGGGCCGGAATCAGCCCCAACATTTT. This translates into CATSRRQGRNQPQHF. This rearrangement joins TRBV15 to TRBJ1-5, with 7 bases aligning to TRBD1. Germline V gene data show CDR1 as LNHNV and CDR2 as YYDKDF (reference sequence). The length of the CDR3 is 15 residues.

The J gene is TRBJ2-4, the V gene TRBV29-1, with TRBD2 matching 12 bases. V gave up 4 bases and J gave up 3 bases; unmatched junction bases: 4. Germline V gene lookup returns CDR1 SQVTM and CDR2 ANQGSEA. The CDR3 is 15 amino acids. Here the CDR3 DNA reads TGCAGCGTTGGCCTACTAGCGGGGGGCAAAAACATTCAGTACTTC. This gives the protein CSVGLLAGGKNIQYF.

In DNA, the CDR3 is TGCGCCAGCAGCTTGGTTAGCGGGGGATCCTACGAGCAGTACTTC. Translated: CASSLVSGGSYEQYF. The J gene is TRBJ2-7, the V gene TRBV5-1; 9 bases fit TRBD2. With 0 bases clipped from V and 1 base from J, the junction kept 2 bases outside the gene matches. Germline CDR1 is SGHRS and CDR2 is YFSETQ. The CDR3 runs to 15 residues.

This clonotype was found once. V usage is TRBV25-1 and J usage is TRBJ1-3; D is perhaps TRBD1 (6 bases). The V gene's germline CDR1 is MGHDK and CDR2 SYGVNS. The CDR3 loop spans 14 amino acids. The V end was cut by 3 bases, the J end by 0 bases, with 6 bases between. CDR3 coding DNA: TGTGCCAGCAGTGAGACAGGCTCTGGAAACACCATATATTTT. Translated: CASSETGSGNTIYF.

J is TRBJ2-7 and V is TRBV10-3, with 10 bases lining up with TRBD1. The junction had 8 bases not matched to a gene; V was cut back by 8 bases and J by 7 bases. The CDR3 consists of 13 residues. From germline, CDR1 is ENHRY and CDR2 SYGVKD. This CDR3 reads CAIAETGGREQYF. CDR3 coding DNA: TGTGCCATCGCAGAGACAGGGGGCCGAGAGCAGTACTTC.

In this sample, this clonotype turned up many times. The V and J genes are TRBV27 and TRBJ1-2; 7 bases are shared with TRBD1. With V trimmed by 2 bases and J by 6 bases, 6 bases remained unmatched. Per the germline V gene, CDR1 is MNHEY and CDR2 is SMNVEV (reference sequence). The CDR3 covers 14 residues. The CDR3 loop reads CASSLKRGRHGYTF. In DNA form, the CDR3 reads TGTGCCAGCAGTTTAAAGAGGGGGCGACATGGCTACACCTTC.

The V and J genes are TRBV15 and TRBJ1-5; TRBD1 agrees at 9 bases. The J segment lost 5 bases and the V segment lost 5 bases, leaving 4 bases of the junction unmatched. This CDR3 comprises 14 residues. The V gene's germline CDR1 is LNHNV and CDR2 YYDKDF (reference sequence). CDR3 amino acids: CATSRDRGYQPQHF. The CDR3 coding sequence is TGTGCCACCAGCCGCGACAGGGGGTATCAGCCCCAGCATTTT.

In its sample, this clonotype is medium-sized. This chain uses TRBV25-1 with TRBJ1-2; D possibly corresponds to TRBD1 (5 bases). Trimming removed 3 bases at V and 2 bases at J, with 16 bases between. This CDR3 region has 16 residues. Germline V gives CDR1 MGHDK, CDR2 SYGVNS. This CDR3 reads CASSDYGWGKNYGYTF. CDR3 sequence (DNA): TGTGCCAGCAGTGATTATGGATGGGGCAAGAACTATGGCTACACCTTC.

The chain has TRBV2 and TRBJ2-7; D not certain. Trimming took 5 bases from V and 0 from J, leaving 8 bases between them. Germline CDR1 and CDR2: SNHLY and FYNNEI. The CDR3 loop spans 13 amino acids. The CDR3 loop reads CASSTFDSYEQYF. Written as DNA, the CDR3 is TGTGCCAGCAGTACCTTCGACTCCTACGAGCAGTACTTC.

This clonotype was detected many times. The rearrangement links TRBV27 to TRBJ1-1; 9 nucleotides align to TRBD1. CDR1 and CDR2 (germline): MNHEY, SMNVEV (reference sequence). Losses at the gene ends were 6 bases for V and 11 bases for J; bases not matched to a gene: 7. The CDR3 runs 12 residues. The CDR3 DNA reads TGTGCCAGCAGGAGGGGACAGGGAGATGCTTTCTTT. Its translation is CASRRGQGDAFF.